One sample yielded the 15 T cell receptor beta chains listed below, sequenced in a study of blood T cell repertoires in COVID-19. This table comes from immunoSEQ multiplex PCR, and its TCRdb copy is limited to in-frame clones, with some not included. The table lists some 300,000 clones, about nine tenths of them singletons. Sequencing input: peripheral blood. The source of these receptors is a woman between 25 and 40 years old who had recovered from COVID-19.

The chain joins TRBV6-1 to TRBJ2-7, with a tentative D call TRBD1 (5 bases). V was shortened by 3 bases and J by 0 bases, with 6 bases between the two germline ends. The length of the CDR3 is 13 residues. CDR1 and CDR2 from the germline V gene are MNHNS and SASEGT. CDR3: CASSDRASYEQYF. The DNA of the CDR3 is TGTGCCAGCAGTGACAGGGCCTCCTACGAGCAGTACTTC.

The rearrangement links TRBV5-1 to TRBJ2-3, with 9 bases lining up with TRBD2. The CDR3 extends over 14 amino acids. V gave up 6 bases and J gave up 1 base; unmatched junction bases: 3. Germline V gene lookup returns CDR1 SGHRS and CDR2 YFSETQ. CDR3 bases: TGCGCCAGCACCCAGCGGGGGGGCACAGATACGCAGTATTTT. Its translation is CASTQRGGTDTQYF. Looking up the rest from reference TRBV5-1 and TRBJ2-3 gives the full variable domain: KAGVTQTPRYLIKTRGQQVTLSCSPISGHRSVSWYQQTPGQGLQFLFEYFSETQRNKGNFPGRFSGRQFSNSRSEMNVSTLELGDSALYLCASTQRGGTDTQYFGPGTRLTVL.

The CDR3 here is CASSLLSSGESYDTKFF. As DNA, the CDR3 is TGTGCCAGCAGCTTATTGTCTAGCGGGGAAAGCTACGATACTAAGTTCTTC. This rearrangement joins TRBV7-9 to TRBJ2-1; 9 nucleotides line up with TRBD2. The germline gives CDR1 SEHNR, CDR2 FQNEAQ (reference sequence). Losses at the gene ends were 2 bases for V and 14 bases for J; bases not matched to a gene: 19. This CDR3 is 17 amino acids long.

This clone was detected once. The V gene is TRBV30, the J gene TRBJ1-4; D remains ambiguous. Trimming removed 1 base from V and 3 bases from J, with 12 bases in between. This CDR3 is 15 amino acids long. The germline V gene encodes CDR1 GTSNPN and CDR2 SVGIG (reference sequence). The CDR3 DNA is TGTGCCTGGAGTGGCAGGTGGATACCTAATGAAAAACTGTTTTTT. As protein: CAWSGRWIPNEKLFF.

V and J are TRBV27 and TRBJ1-2, with 9 bases lining up with TRBD1. Germline loops: CDR1 MNHEY, CDR2 SMNVEV (reference sequence). J lost 7 bases, V lost 1 base, and 10 bases had no gene match. This CDR3 is built from 16 residues. Written as DNA, the CDR3 is TGTGCCAGCAGTTTATACAGGGGGCTTAAGGTTGGTGGCTACACCTTC. It is translated as CASSLYRGLKVGGYTF.

The rearrangement links TRBV9 to TRBJ2-1; 7 positions match TRBD1. Germline V lookup: CDR1 SGDLS, CDR2 YYNGEE. With 5 bases clipped from V and 0 bases from J, the junction kept 8 bases outside the gene matches. The CDR3 consists of 16 residues. In nucleotides, the CDR3 is TGTGCCAGCAGTACAACGGGACAGATCTCCTACAATGAGCAGTTCTTC. This sequence encodes CASSTTGQISYNEQFF.

The chain links TRBV12-3 or TRBV12-4 to TRBJ2-7; D may be TRBD1 (5 bases). This CDR3 is built from 12 residues. Trimming pared 3 bases from V and 5 bases from J, leaving 8 bases between. The DNA of the CDR3 is TGTGCCAGCAGTTTTGGCAGGGACGAGCAGTACTTC. Amino acids: CASSFGRDEQYF.

This clone was observed a single time. The V and J genes are TRBV5-6 and TRBJ2-7; D unclear. Deletions cut 1 base from V and 0 bases from J, with 11 bases between. The germline V gene has CDR1 SGHDT and CDR2 YYEEEE. The CDR3 covers 15 residues. The CDR3 nucleotides are TGTGCCAGCAGCTTGAGTAATACCTACTCCTACGAGCAGTACTTC. Amino acid sequence: CASSLSNTYSYEQYF. The whole variable domain, filled in from reference TRBV5-6 and TRBJ2-7, reads DAGVTQSPTHLIKTRGQQVTLRCSPKSGHDTVSWYQQALGQGPQFIFQYYEEEERQRGNFPDRFSGHQFPNYSSELNVNALLLGDSALYLCASSLSNTYSYEQYFGPGTRLTVT.

In its sample, this clone was seen a few times. This specimen includes other DNA sequences encoding the same CDR3. V usage is TRBV2 and J usage is TRBJ1-1, with D perhaps TRBD1 (5 bases). Germline V CDR1 and CDR2: SNHLY, FYNNEI. The V gene lost 0 bases and the J gene lost 5 bases, with 7 bases spanning the gap. The CDR3 length is 13 residues. As DNA, the CDR3 is TGTGCCAGCAGTGAAGCGCGGGGGACTGAAGCTTTCTTT. As protein: CASSEARGTEAFF.

This sequence joins TRBV7-9 and TRBJ1-6; 11 bases agree with TRBD1. This CDR3 spans 14 amino acids. J was trimmed by 10 bases and V by 5 bases; bases with no gene match: 4. CDR1 SEHNR and CDR2 FQNEAQ come from the germline V gene (reference sequence). The CDR3 reads CASSPGTGGSPLHF. The CDR3 region has the DNA TGTGCCAGCAGCCCCGGGACAGGGGGATCACCCCTCCACTTT.

The V call is TRBV19, the J call TRBJ1-2; no clear D gene. The CDR3 is 14 amino acids. The V gene's germline CDR1 is LNHDA and CDR2 SQIVND (reference sequence). V gave up 2 bases and J gave up 0 bases, with 7 bases separating them. The CDR3 region is CASSITPSNYGYTF. The CDR3 DNA sequence: TGTGCCAGTAGTATAACACCTTCTAACTATGGCTACACCTTC.

This clone was counted a single time. Here the CDR3 DNA reads TGTGCCAGCAGCTTTAGCGGGGGGGCCTCTGGGGCCAACGTCCTGACTTTC. This sequence encodes CASSFSGGASGANVLTF. V is TRBV7-3 and J is TRBJ2-6; 11 positions agree with TRBD2. The CDR3 runs 17 residues. The J segment lost 0 bases and the V segment lost 3 bases, leaving 1 base of the junction unmatched. In germline, CDR1 is SGHTA, CDR2 FQGTGA.

This clone was observed a single time. V is TRBV27 and J is TRBJ2-3; no clear D gene. V lost 5 bases and J 2 bases, leaving 11 bases between the germline ends. The CDR3 totals 14 residues. Germline CDR1 and CDR2: MNHEY and SMNVEV (reference sequence). CDR3 sequence: CASSQALYTDTQYF. CDR3 in DNA: TGTGCCAGCAGTCAGGCGCTATACACAGATACGCAGTATTTT.

CDR3 in DNA: TGTGCCTTGGGGCCAACAGGGGTTTCAGATACGCAGTATTTT. Encoded protein: CALGPTGVSDTQYF. This chain links TRBV30 with TRBJ2-3, with 7 bases aligning to TRBD1. V lost 7 bases to trimming and J lost 4 bases; unmatched junction nucleotides: 11. CDR3 length: 14 amino acids. Germline CDR1 and CDR2: GTSNPN and SVGIG (reference sequence).

The genes are TRBV27 and TRBJ1-2; 8 bases match TRBD1. This CDR3 comprises 12 residues. Trimming took 6 bases from V and 6 from J; bases not matched to a gene: 3. Germline lookup yields CDR1 MNHEY and CDR2 SMNVEV (reference sequence). The CDR3 sequence is CASSSTGDGYTF. CDR3 in DNA: TGTGCCAGCAGCTCGACAGGGGATGGCTACACCTTC.